A single T cell receptor (beta chain) is shown here with its context. After removal of 5 bases from V and 1 base from J, the junction contained 6 bases not matched to a gene. The CDR3 contains 16 residues. Germline V lookup: CDR1 SGHTA, CDR2 FQGTGA. This record comes from a study of cytomegalovirus exposure and HLA in healthy donors. Looking at the study overall: Assignment to the Caucasian-associated ancestry cluster applied to approximately 80% of the approximately 370 genotyped donors.

Donors were nominally healthy when sampled, though unrecorded immune exposures were likely. 13 Jbeta primers and 60 Vbeta primers were used for the PCR. Measured with immunoSEQ multiplex PCR; TCRdb has only the in-frame clones, and not every one. The data show about 72,000 clones, and the top ten clones hold approximately 4.5%. The sequenced sample was PBMCs. This receptor was obtained from a woman aged 40 to 50 in good health and CMV-seropositive. V is TRBV7-3 and J is TRBJ1-3; TRBD1 matches at 9 bases. CDR3 DNA: TGTGCCAGCAGCCTTACAGGGGGCAATTCTGGAAACACCATATATTTT. Amino acids: CASSLTGGNSGNTIYF. Looking up the rest from reference TRBV7-3 and TRBJ1-3 gives the full variable domain: GAGVSQTPSNKVTEKGKYVELRCDPISGHTALYWYRQSLGQGPEFLIYFQGTGAADDSGLPNDRFFAVRPEGSVSTLKIQRTERGDSAVYLCASSLTGGNSGNTIYFGEGSWLTVV.